This TCR beta chain was recovered during a study of blood T cell repertoires in COVID-19. Study-wide background: Sample material is recorded as cDNA or gDNA derived from T cells, B-cell-depleted T cells, or PBMCs.

Methods used by the authors: Reference gene primers were amplified, and this amplification served to estimate nucleated cell counts. Clones were sequenced by immunoSEQ multiplex PCR, and TCRdb holds only the in-frame ones, with some missing. The D gene and trimming were derived from the DNA, and the V and J assignments and clone size from that table. Of roughly 330,000 clones in the sample, 87% are singletons; the top ten hold roughly 5%. Participant-reported clinical history was the basis for cohort assignment. V lost 1 base to trimming and J lost 6 bases; unmatched junction nucleotides: 9. The CDR3 has 16 amino acids. Germline V gene lookup returns CDR1 WNHNN and CDR2 SYGVQD (reference sequence).

The receptor's source is a woman between 25 and 40 years old who had recovered from COVID-19. The sample comprised PBMCs or T cells enriched from blood (not recorded which). V usage is TRBV10-1 and J usage is TRBJ2-3, with 8 bases lining up with TRBD2. Here the CDR3 DNA reads TGCGCCAGCAGTGAGTACTACGGGGGGGGCTCGGATACGCAGTATTTT. The encoded protein is CASSEYYGGGSDTQYF.